Listed here are 22 T cell receptor beta chains from one sample, sequenced in a study of blood T cell repertoires in COVID-19. Assay: immunoSEQ multiplex PCR; the TCRdb copy retains only in-frame clones and omits some. The sample shows about 500,000 clones, about 85% of them seen only once. Material for sequencing was PBMCs or T cells enriched from blood (not recorded which). Receptors originate from a young woman who had recovered from COVID-19.

CDR3 amino acids: CASSLSGRGSNTEAFF. The CDR3 region has the DNA TGTGCCAGCAGCTTAAGCGGGCGGGGCTCGAACACTGAAGCTTTCTTT. The genes are TRBV7-9 and TRBJ1-1, with D perhaps matching TRBD1 (5 bases). The ends were cut back, 2 bases at V and 1 base at J, with 14 bases in the middle. This CDR3 region has 16 residues. The germline V gene has CDR1 SEHNR and CDR2 FQNEAQ (reference sequence).

The chain carries TRBV6-2 or TRBV6-3 and TRBJ2-5, with a tentative D call TRBD2 (6 bases). V lost 5 bases and J 2 bases, leaving 12 bases between the germline ends. This CDR3 contains 14 residues. Germline V gene sequence: CDR1 MNHEY, CDR2 SVGEGT. This CDR3 reads CASSPGLKQETQYF. As DNA, the CDR3 is TGTGCCAGCAGTCCGGGACTGAAACAAGAGACCCAGTACTTC.

The rearrangement joins TRBV4-1 to TRBJ2-3, with TRBD2 matching over 14 bases. V shed 5 bases and J 6 bases; nucleotides not matched to a gene: 10. This CDR3 spans 17 amino acids. The V gene's germline CDR1 is MGHRA and CDR2 YSYEKL. The CDR3: CASSSRTSGGRVDTQYF. The CDR3 DNA follows: TGCGCCAGCAGCTCCCGGACTAGCGGGGGGCGAGTGGATACGCAGTATTTT.

This sequence joins TRBV14 and TRBJ2-3; D is perhaps TRBD1 (6 bases). CDR1 is SGHDN and CDR2 is FVKESK in the germline V gene. V lost 4 bases to trimming and J lost 6 bases, with 11 bases between them. The CDR3 totals 13 residues. CDR3 in DNA: TGTGCCAGCAGCCCAGGGGCAGGGGATACGCAGTATTTT. This gives the protein CASSPGAGDTQYF.

V and J are TRBV30 and TRBJ1-2; 7 nucleotides match TRBD1. The CDR3 is 11 residues long. Trimming cost V 5 bases and J 3 bases; bases outside gene matches: 0. From germline, CDR1 is GTSNPN and CDR2 SVGIG (reference sequence). The CDR3 loop reads CAWDRDYGYTF. The CDR3 region has the DNA TGTGCCTGGGACAGGGACTATGGCTACACCTTC.

V usage is TRBV5-1 and J usage is TRBJ2-2; TRBD2 aligns across 8 bases. From germline, CDR1 is SGHRS and CDR2 YFSETQ. This CDR3 is 16 amino acids long. The J segment lost 4 bases and the V segment lost 1 base, leaving 6 bases of the junction unmatched. CDR3 residues: CASSLRVAGSTGELFF. The CDR3 DNA sequence: TGCGCCAGCAGCTTGAGGGTAGCGGGGAGCACCGGGGAGCTGTTTTTT.

V is TRBV19 and J is TRBJ1-1; 7 nucleotides align to TRBD1. CDR3 length equals 14 residues. The V segment lost 9 bases and the J segment 3 bases; nucleotides outside the gene matches: 10. Germline CDR1 reads LNHDA; CDR2 reads SQIVND (reference sequence). The CDR3 reads CASRLDRDHTEAFF. The CDR3 region has the DNA TGTGCCAGCCGGCTTGACAGGGACCACACTGAAGCTTTCTTT.

As for this clone: This CDR3 is also generated by other DNA sequences in the sample. This chain uses TRBV27 with TRBJ1-6; no reliable D call. The germline gives CDR1 MNHEY, CDR2 SMNVEV (reference sequence). Trimming pared 2 bases from V and 0 bases from J, leaving 8 bases between. The CDR3 totals 16 residues. DNA for the CDR3: TGTGCCAGCAGTTTAGCTGAGAGCTCCTATAATTCACCCCTCCACTTT. Residues: CASSLAESSYNSPLHF.

Note on this clone: Distinct nucleotide sequences in the sample also encode this CDR3. This chain links TRBV5-1 with TRBJ1-2; D uncertain. CDR1 and CDR2 (germline): SGHRS, YFSETQ. Trimming took 4 bases from V and 4 from J, leaving 5 bases between them. This CDR3 contains 11 residues. In DNA, the CDR3 is TGCGCCAGCAGCGGCGGCTATGGCTACACCTTC. Protein product: CASSGGYGYTF.

The V call is TRBV11-2, the J call TRBJ1-4; 7 bases line up with TRBD1. CDR1 is SGHAT, CDR2 FQNNGV, per germline. CDR3 size: 14 residues. V lost 5 bases and J lost 10; bases outside the gene matches: 10. DNA of the CDR3: TGTGCCAGCAGCATCCAGACAGGGAGTGGAAAACTGTTTTTT. Its translation is CASSIQTGSGKLFF.

The chain combines TRBV24-1 with TRBJ1-2, with 9 nucleotides matching TRBD1. The CDR3 covers 14 residues. With V trimmed by 5 bases and J by 7 bases, 7 bases remained unmatched. Germline CDR1 and CDR2: KGHDR and SFDVKD. The CDR3 sequence is CATSGRDRVGGYTF. For the CDR3, the DNA is TGTGCCACCAGTGGCAGGGACAGGGTCGGTGGCTACACCTTC.

The rearrangement links TRBV10-2 to TRBJ2-7; 9 bases fit TRBD1. V lost 2 bases to trimming and J lost 7 bases; unmatched junction nucleotides: 12. Germline V gene sequence: CDR1 WSHSY, CDR2 SAAADI. This CDR3 region has 16 residues. CDR3 loop: CASSEMPPGQGFEQYF. The DNA of the CDR3 is TGCGCCAGCAGTGAGATGCCCCCGGGACAGGGTTTTGAGCAGTACTTC.

This clone was observed a few times. The chain joins TRBV30 to TRBJ1-1; no clear D gene. Trimming removed 4 bases from V and 0 bases from J, with 6 bases in between. Germline V gene lookup returns CDR1 GTSNPN and CDR2 SVGIG (reference sequence). The CDR3 extends over 12 amino acids. The CDR3 bases are TGTGCCTGGAACAGAGTGAACACTGAAGCTTTCTTT. Its translation is CAWNRVNTEAFF.

The J gene is TRBJ2-5, the V gene TRBV4-2; D gene ambiguous. The V end lost 3 bases, the J end lost 1 base, and 9 bases lay between the germline ends. The germline gives CDR1 LGHNA, CDR2 YNFKEQ. There are 14 residues in the CDR3. CDR3 in DNA: TGTGCCAGCAGCCATTCGAACTCCCAAGAGACCCAGTACTTC. Its protein is CASSHSNSQETQYF.

The chain recombines TRBV29-1 with TRBJ2-5, with D tentatively TRBD1 (5 bases). The CDR3 sequence is 13 residues long. V was cut by 2 bases and J by 2 bases, with 9 bases left in between. The germline CDR1 and CDR2 sequences are SQVTM and ANQGSEA. The CDR3 region is CSVETGHQETQYF. The DNA of the CDR3 is TGCAGCGTTGAAACAGGTCATCAAGAGACCCAGTACTTC.

The chain uses TRBV7-2 and TRBJ2-3; D might be TRBD2 (7 bases). The V gene lost 3 bases and the J gene lost 2 bases, with 9 bases spanning the gap. Germline-derived CDR1 and CDR2 are SGHTA and FQGNSA. The CDR3 runs to 14 residues. This CDR3 reads CASSFRGATDTQYF. DNA of the CDR3: TGTGCCAGCAGCTTCCGGGGGGCCACAGATACGCAGTATTTT.

This chain links TRBV6-6 with TRBJ1-6; D is possibly TRBD1 (5 bases). This CDR3 is 13 amino acids long. Between the trimmed V and J ends, which lost 7 bases and 4 bases, there was a span of 8 bases. Germline CDR1 reads MNHNY; CDR2 reads SVGAGI (reference sequence). The CDR3 protein is CASTDSYNSPLHF. CDR3 nucleotides: TGTGCCAGCACAGACAGTTATAATTCACCCCTCCACTTT.

The chain links TRBV6-5 to TRBJ2-7, with 12 positions matching TRBD1. The V segment lost 10 bases and the J segment 6 bases; nucleotides outside the gene matches: 10. Germline-derived CDR1 and CDR2 are MNHEY and SVGAGI. The CDR3 is 14 residues long. Written as DNA, the CDR3 is TGTGCCACCCTCATGGGGACAGGGGGCTTCGAGCAGTACTTC. Translated: CATLMGTGGFEQYF.

CDR3: CASRQGGDTQYF. The CDR3 DNA is TGCGCCAGCAGGCAGGGGGGAGATACGCAGTATTTT. V and J are TRBV10-1 and TRBJ2-3, with D tentatively TRBD1 (7 bases). Germline loops: CDR1 WNHNN, CDR2 SYGVQD (reference sequence). The CDR3 is made up of 12 amino acids. Trimming took 6 bases from V and 5 from J, leaving 9 bases between them.

The J gene is TRBJ2-7, the V gene TRBV25-1; D possibly corresponds to TRBD2 (5 bases). Per the germline V gene, CDR1 is MGHDK and CDR2 is SYGVNS. The CDR3 consists of 15 residues. With 2 bases removed from V and 0 bases from J, the gap between germline ends came to 11 bases. The CDR3 sequence is CASSESPGSSYEQYF. Written as DNA, the CDR3 is TGTGCCAGCAGTGAAAGTCCGGGAAGCTCCTACGAGCAGTACTTC.

The rearrangement joins TRBV12-3 or TRBV12-4 to TRBJ1-2, with D maybe TRBD1 (5 bases). The CDR3 length is 12 residues. The V end was cut by 4 bases, the J end by 7 bases, with 10 bases between. The CDR3 DNA reads as TGTGCCAGCAGTTCGGGGGTTGGTGGCTACACCTTC. Its protein product is CASSSGVGGYTF.

This sequence joins TRBV11-2 and TRBJ2-1; 8 nucleotides agree with TRBD2. The V gene end was trimmed by 2 bases and the J gene end by 5 bases; junction bases not matched to a gene: 5. The CDR3 spans 15 residues. Germline-derived CDR1 and CDR2 are SGHAT and FQNNGV. The CDR3 DNA reads TGTGCCAGCAGCTTAACGCGGGGGGAAAACAATGAGCAGTTCTTC. This encodes CASSLTRGENNEQFF. The variable domain in full, completed from reference TRBV11-2 and TRBJ2-1, reads EAGVAQSPRYKIIEKRQSVAFWCNPISGHATLYWYQQILGQGPKLLIQFQNNGVVDDSQLPKDRFSAERLKGVDSTLKIQPAKLEDSAVYLCASSLTRGENNEQFFGPGTRLTVL.